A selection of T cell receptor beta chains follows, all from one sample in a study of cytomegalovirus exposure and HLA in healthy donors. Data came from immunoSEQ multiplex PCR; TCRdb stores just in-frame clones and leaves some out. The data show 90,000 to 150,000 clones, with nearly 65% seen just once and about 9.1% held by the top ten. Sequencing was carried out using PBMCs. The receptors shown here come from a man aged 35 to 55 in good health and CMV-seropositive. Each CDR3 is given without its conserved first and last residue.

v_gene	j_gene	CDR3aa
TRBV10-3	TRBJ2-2	AIRLDRDWYTGELF
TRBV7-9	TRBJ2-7	ASSLRGPVYEQY
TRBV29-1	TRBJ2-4	SATGLLAKNIQY
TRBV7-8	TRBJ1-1	ASSFGGVEAF
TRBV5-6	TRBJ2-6	ASHGGSGANVLT
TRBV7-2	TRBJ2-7	ASNLDRVQYEQY
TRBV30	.	AWSVLRTSHSYEQY
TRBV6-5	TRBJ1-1	ASSYSRQGGTEAF
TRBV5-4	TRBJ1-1	ASSLGTEGQGLAF
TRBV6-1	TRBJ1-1	ASSEAPGITEAF
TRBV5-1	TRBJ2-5	ASSLLGGGETQY
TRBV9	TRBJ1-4	ASSVGANNEKLF
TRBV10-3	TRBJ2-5	AISDGDSGTDQETQY
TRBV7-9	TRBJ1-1	ASSRVRAFRGAF
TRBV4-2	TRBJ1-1	ASSQIQGAVEAF
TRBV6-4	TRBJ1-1	ASSDDTGGRTEAF
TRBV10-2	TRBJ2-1	ASSDWDRDYNEQF
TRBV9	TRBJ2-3	ASSPGGGGYLNTDTQY
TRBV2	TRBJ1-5	ASSEVRVPQH
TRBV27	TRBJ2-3	ASSSRGADTQY
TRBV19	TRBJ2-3	ASTVDRSTDTQY
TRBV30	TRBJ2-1	AWMEASGNNEQF